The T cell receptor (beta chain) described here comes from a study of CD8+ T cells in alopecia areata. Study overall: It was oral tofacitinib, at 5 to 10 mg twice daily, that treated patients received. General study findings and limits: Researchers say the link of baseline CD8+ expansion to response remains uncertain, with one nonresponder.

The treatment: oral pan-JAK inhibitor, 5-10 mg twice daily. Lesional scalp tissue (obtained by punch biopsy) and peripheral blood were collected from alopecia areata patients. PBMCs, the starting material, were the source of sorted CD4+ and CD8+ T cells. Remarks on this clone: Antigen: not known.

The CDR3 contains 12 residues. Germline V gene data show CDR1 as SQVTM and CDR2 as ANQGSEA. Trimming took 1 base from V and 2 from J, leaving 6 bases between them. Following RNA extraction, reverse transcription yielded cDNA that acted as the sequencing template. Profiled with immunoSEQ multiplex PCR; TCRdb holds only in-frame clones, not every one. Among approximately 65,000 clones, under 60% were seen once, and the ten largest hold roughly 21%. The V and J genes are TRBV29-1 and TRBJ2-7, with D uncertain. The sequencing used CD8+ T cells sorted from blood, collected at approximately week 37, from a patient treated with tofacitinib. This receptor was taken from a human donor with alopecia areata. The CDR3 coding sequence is TGCAGCGTTGAAGCGGCCCCCTACGAGCAGTACTTC. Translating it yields CSVEAAPYEQYF.